Presented here are 5 T cell receptor beta chains from one specimen sequenced in a study of blood T cell repertoires in COVID-19. Repertoires were generated with immunoSEQ multiplex PCR, while TCRdb's copy carries only in-frame clones and drops some. The repertoire holds about 180,000 clones, with 70% to 90% as singletons. The specimen sequenced was peripheral blood. The receptors originated from a man aged 45 to 65 with active or convalescent COVID-19.

The chain has TRBV28 and TRBJ2-3; D ambiguous. V shed 6 bases and J shed 5 bases, with 15 bases lying between them. CDR3 size: 14 residues. CDR1 is MDHEN, CDR2 SYDVKM, per germline. The CDR3, as DNA: TGTGCCAGCAGCCCTCGCGGCGAAGAAGATACGCAGTATTTT. Protein product: CASSPRGEEDTQYF. The full variable domain, with the rest looked up from reference TRBV28 and TRBJ2-3, is DVKVTQSSRYLVKRTGEKVFLECVQDMDHENMFWYRQDPGLGLRLIYFSYDVKMKEKGDIPEGYSVSREKKERFSLILESASTNQTSMYLCASSPRGEEDTQYFGPGTRLTVL.

The chain is built from TRBV5-1 and TRBJ1-5; TRBD1 might be the D (5 bases). The germline CDR1 and CDR2 sequences are SGHRS and YFSETQ. The CDR3 is 16 residues long. Trimming pared 0 bases from V and 2 bases from J, leaving 12 bases between. Written as DNA, the CDR3 is TGCGCCAGCAGCTTGGGGGGCGCGACGGGCAATCAGCCCCAGCATTTT. This sequence encodes CASSLGGATGNQPQHF.

The chain recombines TRBV29-1 with TRBJ2-1; D might be TRBD1 (5 bases). V lost 6 bases and J 10 bases, leaving 16 bases between the germline ends. The CDR3 sequence is 12 residues long. In germline, CDR1 is SQVTM, CDR2 ANQGSEA. As DNA, the CDR3 is TGCAGCGTGGTTACATCGTCAGGGGAGCAGTTCTTC. It codes for CSVVTSSGEQFF.

This clone appeared a few times. This chain uses TRBV25-1 with TRBJ2-7; TRBD1 agrees at 8 bases. Germline lookup yields CDR1 MGHDK and CDR2 SYGVNS. With 5 bases clipped from V and 5 bases from J, the junction kept 5 bases outside the gene matches. The length of the CDR3 is 13 residues. The chain's CDR3 is CASSRQGRNEQYF. DNA for the CDR3: TGTGCCAGCAGTCGACAGGGGAGAAACGAGCAGTACTTC.

The J gene is TRBJ1-5, the V gene TRBV5-6; D ambiguous. The CDR3 consists of 13 residues. Germline V lookup: CDR1 SGHDT, CDR2 YYEEEE. V was shortened by 1 base and J by 4 bases, with 6 bases between the two germline ends. The CDR3 nucleotides are TGTGCCAGCAGCTTGTCCGTGAATCAGCCCCAGCATTTT. It is translated as CASSLSVNQPQHF.